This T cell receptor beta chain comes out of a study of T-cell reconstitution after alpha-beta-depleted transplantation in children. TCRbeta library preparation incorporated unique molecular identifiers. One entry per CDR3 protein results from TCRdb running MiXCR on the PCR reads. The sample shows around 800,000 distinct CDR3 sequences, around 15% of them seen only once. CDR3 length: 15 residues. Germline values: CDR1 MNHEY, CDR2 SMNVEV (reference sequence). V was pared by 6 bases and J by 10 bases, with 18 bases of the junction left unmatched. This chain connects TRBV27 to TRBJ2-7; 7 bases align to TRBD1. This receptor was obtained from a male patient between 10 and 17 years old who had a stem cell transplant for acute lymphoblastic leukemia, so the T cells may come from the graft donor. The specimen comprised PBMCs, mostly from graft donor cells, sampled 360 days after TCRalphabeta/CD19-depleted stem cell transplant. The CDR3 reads CASRKGTAMSLRQYF. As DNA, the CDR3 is TGTGCCAGCAGAAAGGGGACAGCTATGTCTTTGCGACAGTACTTC.